Shown below are 25 T cell receptor beta chains from a single sample sequenced in a study of cytomegalovirus exposure and HLA in healthy donors. PCR primers comprised 60 Vbeta and 13 Jbeta primers. Generated by immunoSEQ multiplex PCR, the TCRdb table keeps only in-frame clones and is missing some. The profile covers about 160,000 clones, with 80% appearing a single time and around 1.3% taken by the ten largest. Sequenced material: PBMCs. The receptors derive from a woman in her fifties or sixties in good health and CMV-seronegative.

V is TRBV6-6 and J is TRBJ2-3; D call uncertain. The CDR3 consists of 11 residues. CDR1 is MNHNY and CDR2 is SVGAGI in the germline V gene (reference sequence). The V and J ends lost 6 bases and 6 bases respectively, with 7 bases between them. The CDR3 region has the DNA TGTGCCAGCAGCCCCGGGGATACGCAGTATTTT. It codes for CASSPGDTQYF.

The chain employs TRBV9 and TRBJ1-1; the D is unclear. The CDR3 runs to 14 residues. From germline, CDR1 is SGDLS and CDR2 YYNGEE. V dropped 0 bases and J dropped 3 bases, with 9 bases sitting between them. The CDR3 here is CASSVAAVDTEAFF. CDR3 DNA sequence: TGTGCCAGCAGCGTAGCGGCGGTGGACACTGAAGCTTTCTTT.

The chain recombines TRBV7-9 with TRBJ1-1, with 8 bases identical to TRBD1. The germline V gene encodes CDR1 SEHNR and CDR2 FQNEAQ (reference sequence). With 8 bases clipped from V and 10 bases from J, the junction kept 12 bases outside the gene matches. CDR3 length: 13 residues. The CDR3: CASSGTGDLLAFF. The CDR3 nucleotides are TGTGCCAGCTCCGGGACAGGAGACCTTTTAGCTTTCTTT.

V usage is TRBV9 and J usage is TRBJ2-1; D is possibly TRBD1 (6 bases). CDR3 length equals 15 residues. V was clipped by 0 bases and J by 1 base, with 8 bases between them. The germline gives CDR1 SGDLS, CDR2 YYNGEE. The CDR3 region is CASSVEGDSYNEQFF. The DNA of the CDR3 is TGTGCCAGCAGCGTAGAGGGGGATTCCTACAATGAGCAGTTCTTC. Variable domain in full (rest from reference TRBV9 and TRBJ2-1): DSGVTQTPKHLITATGQRVTLRCSPRSGDLSVYWYQQSLDQGLQFLIQYYNGEERAKGNILERFSAQQFPDLHSELNLSSLELGDSALYFCASSVEGDSYNEQFFGPGTRLTVL.

The rearrangement links TRBV5-1 to TRBJ2-1; 7 bases are shared with TRBD2. V lost 4 bases to trimming and J lost 0 bases; unmatched junction nucleotides: 4. This CDR3 is 15 amino acids long. CDR1 is SGHRS, CDR2 YFSETQ, per germline. The CDR3 DNA sequence: TGCGCCAGCAGCCTAGGGACTATCTCCTACAATGAGCAGTTCTTC. Translating gives CASSLGTISYNEQFF.

The chain employs TRBV15 and TRBJ1-4, with 7 bases fitting TRBD1. The CDR3 has 17 amino acids. The trim removed 0 bases at V and 7 bases at J, leaving 11 bases unmatched. Germline lookup yields CDR1 LNHNV and CDR2 YYDKDF (reference sequence). The CDR3 loop reads CATSRDSRRGLFEKLFF. CDR3 DNA sequence: TGTGCCACCAGCAGAGATTCCCGGAGGGGGCTTTTTGAAAAACTGTTTTTT.

This clone was picked up a small number of times. The chain is built from TRBV28 and TRBJ1-2, with 7 bases that match TRBD1. Germline V gene lookup returns CDR1 MDHEN and CDR2 SYDVKM. The length of the CDR3 is 16 residues. Trimming cost V 2 bases and J 8 bases; bases outside gene matches: 14. Here the CDR3 DNA reads TGTGCCAGCAGTTTAAGCTTACGGGTGGGACAGAGAGGCTACACCTTC. Translating it yields CASSLSLRVGQRGYTF.

The rearrangement uses TRBV7-9 and TRBJ1-1, with D unresolved. V lost 5 bases, J lost 3 bases, and 16 bases lay in between. This CDR3 has 15 residues. Per the germline V gene, CDR1 is SEHNR and CDR2 is FQNEAQ (reference sequence). The CDR3 spells CASSPTAVLDTEAFF. CDR3 coding DNA: TGTGCCAGCAGCCCAACCGCGGTCTTGGACACTGAAGCTTTCTTT.

The chain links TRBV5-8 to TRBJ2-5, with D maybe TRBD2 (6 bases). The germline CDR1 and CDR2 sequences are SGHTS and YDEGEE. The V end was cut by 4 bases, the J end by 4 bases, with 11 bases between. The CDR3 spans 13 residues. The CDR3, as DNA: TGTGCCAGCAGCCACCAGGGAGGAGAGACCCAGTACTTC. Translating it yields CASSHQGGETQYF.

The CDR3 coding sequence is TGTGCCAGCAGCGCGGACAGGTCTTCTTCTAATTCACCCCTCCACTTT. Its protein product is CASSADRSSSNSPLHF. V and J are TRBV11-1 and TRBJ1-6; 7 nucleotides line up with TRBD1. Germline loops: CDR1 SGHAT, CDR2 FQDESV (reference sequence). Trimming at V came to 5 bases and at J to 6 bases, leaving 10 bases not matched to a gene. The CDR3 runs 16 residues.

The CDR3 spells CASRPGIGYEQYF. In nucleotides, the CDR3 is TGTGCCAGCAGGCCAGGGATAGGCTACGAGCAGTACTTC. The chain couples TRBV11-2 to TRBJ2-7; D is perhaps TRBD1 (5 bases). Deletions cut 6 bases from V and 3 bases from J, with 12 bases between. The CDR3 contains 13 residues. From germline, CDR1 is SGHAT and CDR2 FQNNGV.

This rearrangement joins TRBV27 to TRBJ2-3, with TRBD1 as a possible D gene (6 bases). Germline V CDR1 and CDR2: MNHEY, SMNVEV (reference sequence). Trimming took off 5 bases at V and 2 bases at J, with 23 bases between the two ends. The CDR3 spans 18 residues. The CDR3 sequence is CASSHPGTRHKFTDTQYF. The CDR3 DNA follows: TGTGCCAGCAGTCACCCCGGGACAAGACATAAGTTCACAGATACGCAGTATTTT.

The chain uses TRBV7-2 and TRBJ1-1, with 9 bases identical to TRBD1. V lost 5 bases and J lost 0; bases outside the gene matches: 1. Germline loops: CDR1 SGHTA, CDR2 FQGNSA. CDR3 length: 14 amino acids. The CDR3 nucleotides read TGTGCCAGCAGCCGGGACAGGGTGAACACTGAAGCTTTCTTT. Its protein product is CASSRDRVNTEAFF.

This clone was observed once. The chain combines TRBV13 with TRBJ2-1; 15 bases fit TRBD2. CDR1 and CDR2 (germline): PRHDT, FYEKMQ (reference sequence). The CDR3 has 18 residues. V dropped 4 bases and J dropped 3; count of bases not matched to a gene: 7. The CDR3 loop is CASSCRGLAGGNYNEQFF. For the CDR3, the DNA is TGTGCCAGCAGCTGCAGGGGACTAGCGGGAGGTAACTACAATGAGCAGTTCTTC.

The V gene is TRBV7-9, the J gene TRBJ1-2; a weak D match, TRBD1 (5 bases). The CDR3 has 16 residues. V was shortened by 3 bases and J by 4 bases, with 18 bases between the two germline ends. Germline CDR1 reads SEHNR; CDR2 reads FQNEAQ (reference sequence). Here the CDR3 DNA reads TGTGCCAGCAGCTTTACTGGGGTACAGGAGATCTATGGCTACACCTTC. Translated: CASSFTGVQEIYGYTF.

This clone was detected once. The rearrangement uses TRBV11-2 and TRBJ2-7, with D perhaps TRBD1 (5 bases). The V gene's germline CDR1 is SGHAT and CDR2 FQNNGV. Trimming shortened V by 2 bases and J by 1 base, and 15 bases separated the two germline ends. This CDR3 spans 16 amino acids. CDR3 nucleotide sequence: TGTGCCAGCAGCTTACGATCCGGGTCAGGGTCCTACGAGCAGTACTTC. Its protein is CASSLRSGSGSYEQYF.

CDR3 residues: CAIGQGLSQPQHF. DNA of the CDR3: TGTGCCATAGGACAGGGCTTAAGTCAGCCCCAGCATTTT. The chain has TRBV10-3 and TRBJ1-5; the match to TRBD1 covers 8 bases. The junction had 7 bases not matched to a gene; V was cut back by 9 bases and J by 6 bases. Germline values: CDR1 ENHRY, CDR2 SYGVKD. The CDR3 contains 13 residues.

This clone was counted between two and nine times. The rearrangement uses TRBV14 and TRBJ1-4; D is unresolved. The CDR3 runs to 14 residues. The germline V gene encodes CDR1 SGHDN and CDR2 FVKESK. V was shortened by 3 bases and J by 8 bases, with 13 bases between the two germline ends. The CDR3 protein is CASSHRGYGEKLFF. The CDR3 region has the DNA TGTGCCAGCAGCCATCGAGGGTATGGAGAAAAACTGTTTTTT.

This clone was recorded many times. This chain uses TRBV19 with TRBJ1-1; the D is unclear. This CDR3 region has 13 residues. Germline CDR1 is LNHDA and CDR2 is SQIVND (reference sequence). V gave up 2 bases and J gave up 1 base, with 5 bases separating them. The CDR3 reads CASSIPKNTEAFF. CDR3 nucleotide sequence: TGTGCCAGTAGTATACCCAAGAACACTGAAGCTTTCTTT. Filled out from reference TRBV19 and TRBJ1-1, the complete variable domain reads DGGITQSPKYLFRKEGQNVTLSCEQNLNHDAMYWYRQDPGQGLRLIYYSQIVNDFQKGDIAEGYSVSREKKESFPLTVTSAQKNPTAFYLCASSIPKNTEAFFGQGTRLTVV.

This clone was observed a few times. The V gene is TRBV2, the J gene TRBJ1-1; D not resolved. The ends were cut back, 3 bases at V and 8 bases at J, with 13 bases in the middle. The CDR3 extends over 13 amino acids. Per germline, CDR1 SNHLY and CDR2 FYNNEI. The CDR3 nucleotides read TGTGCCAGCAGTGATATGGCTCCATTAGAAGCTTTCTTT. This gives the protein CASSDMAPLEAFF.

The chain is built from TRBV9 and TRBJ2-3, with 8 bases aligning to TRBD2. V was pared by 0 bases and J by 2 bases, with 14 bases of the junction left unmatched. The germline V gene has CDR1 SGDLS and CDR2 YYNGEE. CDR3 size: 19 residues. The CDR3 loop reads CASSVVGGVVAGYTDTQYF. In nucleotides, the CDR3 is TGTGCCAGCAGCGTAGTAGGGGGAGTGGTAGCGGGATACACAGATACGCAGTATTTT.

CDR3 residues: CASSEWRGAGEQFF. The CDR3 DNA is TGTGCCAGCAGTGAATGGCGGGGGGCGGGTGAGCAGTTCTTC. The chain links TRBV6-1 to TRBJ2-1, with TRBD2 matching 8 bases. V gave up 2 bases and J gave up 9 bases; unmatched junction bases: 6. Germline CDR1 reads MNHNS; CDR2 reads SASEGT. The CDR3 consists of 14 residues.

The chain recombines TRBV10-1 with TRBJ1-2, with TRBD1 matching 7 bases. There are 13 residues in the CDR3. After removal of 2 bases from V and 4 bases from J, the junction contained 1 base not matched to a gene. CDR1 is WNHNN, CDR2 SYGVQD, per germline (reference sequence). The DNA for the CDR3 is TGCGCCAGCAGTGAGCACAGGGGCTATGGCTACACCTTC. This translates into CASSEHRGYGYTF.

This clone has a handful of counts. The chain combines TRBV6-5 with TRBJ1-6; 7 nucleotides match TRBD1. V shed 2 bases and J 6 bases; nucleotides not matched to a gene: 7. Germline CDR1 is MNHEY and CDR2 is SVGAGI. This CDR3 comprises 16 residues. CDR3 sequence reads: CASSYARDSTNSPLHF. Written as DNA, the CDR3 is TGTGCCAGCAGTTACGCGAGGGACAGCACTAATTCACCCCTCCACTTT.

The chain couples TRBV10-3 to TRBJ1-5; TRBD1 aligns across 9 bases. The germline V gene encodes CDR1 ENHRY and CDR2 SYGVKD. Trimming removed 4 bases from V and 2 bases from J; junction bases left unmatched: 0. There are 14 residues in the CDR3. CDR3 region: CAISGQGGNQPQHF. The CDR3 DNA is TGTGCCATCAGTGGACAGGGGGGCAATCAGCCCCAGCATTTT.